This TCR beta chain was identified in a study of cytomegalovirus exposure and HLA in healthy donors. The trim removed 3 bases at V and 0 bases at J, leaving 0 bases unmatched. The germline V gene encodes CDR1 LGHNA and CDR2 YNFKEQ. The CDR3 consists of 15 residues. Concerning this clone itself: Antigen unknown.

Repertoires were generated with immunoSEQ multiplex PCR, while TCRdb's copy carries only in-frame clones and drops some. The table includes around 62,000 clones, about 89% detected once. General study points: Usually a TCR sequence was rare, but some public TCRs were found in many donors. In the approximately 130 validation repertoires, around 95% of cluster scores exceeded 0, per a later analysis.

The donors belonged to the approximately 110-subject validation cohort, separate from the approximately 670-subject first cohort. This TCR came from a woman aged 18-29 years in good health and CMV-seronegative. The sample consisted of PBMCs. This chain joins TRBV4-2 and TRBJ2-2, with 8 bases aligning to TRBD1. CDR3 in DNA: TGTGCCAGCAGCCAGGGACAGGCGAACACCGGGGAGCTGTTTTTT. Amino acids: CASSQGQANTGELFF.